The rows below give T cell receptor beta chains drawn from one sample of a study of OX40 agonist ivuxolimab in advanced cancers. The assay was immunoSEQ multiplex PCR, and TCRdb's table has in-frame clones only and misses some. The sample has roughly 58,000 clones, over 90% seen once; the top ten hold about 18%. The sequences come from CD4+ or CD8+ T cells sorted from blood, collected in a trial of the OX40 agonist ivuxolimab. These receptors originate from an adult with an advanced solid tumor such as melanoma, head and neck, liver or kidney cancer. The conserved cysteine and the conserved F or W are not part of the CDR3 here.

V gene	J gene	CDR3 protein
TRBV11-2	TRBJ1-1	ASSLGIGQGYDAF
TRBV7-9	TRBJ2-7	ASSFTHYEQY
TRBV13	TRBJ1-1	ASRSGGGWAPNTEAF
TRBV28	TRBJ2-7	ASRPGTSGRRAYEQY
TRBV27	TRBJ1-5	ASRSRQGPQWAQH
TRBV11-2	TRBJ2-3	ASSLGADTQY
TRBV19	TRBJ2-1	AKNSGHLQF
TRBV6-1	TRBJ2-7	ASSPDRGYYEQY
TRBV5-1	TRBJ2-1	ASSSRHGYNEQF
TRBV7-9	TRBJ1-1	ASSPRQRSHTEAF
TRBV30	TRBJ1-1	AWTKTPMNTEAF
TRBV6-1	TRBJ2-7	ASSDPYEQY
TRBV11-2	TRBJ2-7	ASSLVGLAVREQY
TRBV4-3	TRBJ2-1	ASSQDWVGLPSGSSYNEQF
TRBV13	TRBJ2-5	ASSFVAGGQETQY
TRBV19	TRBJ2-7	ASSIGTRNSYEQY
TRBV30	TRBJ2-7	AWTDRDRVHEQY